The source of this T cell receptor beta chain is a study of T-cell reconstitution after alpha-beta-depleted transplantation in children. Unique molecular identifiers featured in how the TCRbeta library was prepared. TCRdb used MiXCR to reprocess the PCR reads, holding one entry per CDR3 protein. In the table there are approximately 650,000 distinct CDR3 sequences, roughly 13% of which are singletons. V lost 2 bases, J lost 2 bases, and 10 bases lay in between. Germline V CDR1 and CDR2: LGHDT, YNNKEL (reference sequence). There are 15 residues in the CDR3. Notes on this clonotype: Its antigen is unknown. A much bigger clone sits one base away, suggesting this may be a read error.

Whole-study findings and limits: There were some patients whose high TCRbeta diversity at day 60 came from surviving recipient T cells and thymic progenitors.

The sequence derives from a girl aged 2 to 9 with congenital amegakaryocytic thrombocytopenia, due to receive a stem cell transplant. Here the sequenced sample was PBMCs, taken before TCRalphabeta/CD19-depleted stem cell transplant. The chain recombines TRBV3-1 with TRBJ2-1; D is undetermined. In DNA, the CDR3 is TGTGCCAGCAGCCAATGGGGTAGCCCCTACAATGAGCAGTTCTTC. It encodes CASSQWGSPYNEQFF.